These T cell receptor beta chains were read from a single sample in a study of radiotherapy plus CTLA-4 blockade in lung cancer. Sequenced by immunoSEQ multiplex PCR; TCRdb stores in-frame clones only, minus some. The table records about 43,000 clones, around 70% of them present only once. Sample: peripheral blood, taken from a patient treated with radiotherapy plus ipilimumab. The source is a human donor with non-small cell lung cancer who had a partial response to radiotherapy plus ipilimumab. CDR3s include the opening cysteine and the closing phenylalanine or tryptophan. A D gene is named only where the DNA matches it firmly. Expanded clones are given a class, and other clones once, few, many or no size at all.

.	TRBJ2-1	TRBV6-5	.	TGTGCCAGCAGTTACTCGATTGCGCTCTCCTACAATGAGCAGTTCTTC	CASSYSIALSYNEQFF
few	TRBJ1-2	TRBV5-1	.	TGCGCCAGCAGCTTGGACGGGTACTATGGCTACACCTTC	CASSLDGYYGYTF
.	TRBJ1-2	TRBV29-1	.	TGCAGCATTAGGGGGTCCGACTATGGCTACACCTTC	CSIRGSDYGYTF
.	TRBJ2-3	TRBV12-5	TRBD2	TGTGCTAGTGGCCCAGCTAGCGGGGGTATAGATACGCAGTATTTT	CASGPASGGIDTQYF
few	TRBJ1-3	TRBV6-6	.	TGTGCCAGCAGTTACTCGACGGCCGATGAAGGGGACACCATATATTTT	CASSYSTADEGDTIYF
few	TRBJ1-2	TRBV18	TRBD1	TGTGCCAGCTCACCCACCCGCTTGGACAGGGGGCATGGCTACACCTTC	CASSPTRLDRGHGYTF
.	TRBJ1-1	TRBV4-1	.	TGCGCCAGCAGCCAGTCAGGAGGGGGGGGCGGGCTGAACACTGAAGCTTTCTTT	CASSQSGGGGGLNTEAFF
.	TRBJ1-3	TRBV11-2	.	TGTGCCAGCAGCATATCAAGCACCAACTCTGGAAACACCATATATTTT	CASSISSTNSGNTIYF
many	TRBJ1-2	TRBV2	.	TGTGCCAGCAGGAGGCAGGGAATCTATGGCTACACCTTC	CASRRQGIYGYTF
.	TRBJ1-4	TRBV6-5	.	TGTGCCAGCAGTTACCGGGCGGGTAATGAAAAACTGTTTTTT	CASSYRAGNEKLFF
.	TRBJ2-7	TRBV5-1	TRBD1	TGCGCCAGCAGCTTGGGACAGGGGAACGAGCAGTACTTC	CASSLGQGNEQYF
.	TRBJ1-1	TRBV27	.	TGTGCCAGCAGTTGGGCTACCAGGACAGAAGCTTTCTTT	CASSWATRTEAFF
.	TRBJ2-3	TRBV18	TRBD1	TGTGCCAGCTCACCCGTCGGACAGGGGACAGATACGCAGTATTTT	CASSPVGQGTDTQYF
.	TRBJ1-1	TRBV6-5	.	TGTGCCAGCAGCCCCAAAGGGAGCCTGAACACTGAAGCTTTCTTT	CASSPKGSLNTEAFF
.	TRBJ2-3	TRBV18	TRBD2	TGTGCCAGCTCCCTTGCGGGGGGGAGCACAGATACGCAGTATTTT	CASSLAGGSTDTQYF
.	TRBJ1-1	TRBV5-5	TRBD1	TGTGCCAGCAGCCGCGTGGACAGGGCCACTGAAGCTTTCTTT	CASSRVDRATEAFF
once	TRBJ2-1	TRBV7-3	.	TGTGCCAGCAGCTCGCTGCCTAGCTCCTACAATGAGCAGTTCTTC	CASSSLPSSYNEQFF
.	TRBJ2-4	TRBV19	.	TGTGCCAGTAGTAGGCAGGGGCTAGCCAAAAACATTCAGTACTTC	CASSRQGLAKNIQYF
.	TRBJ1-1	TRBV5-1	.	TGCGCCAGCAGCCCAGGGGTGAACACTGAAGCTTTCTTT	CASSPGVNTEAFF
.	TRBJ2-5	TRBV11-2	.	TGTGCCAGCAGCCGGAGCCTCTGGGAGACCCAGTACTTC	CASSRSLWETQYF
few	TRBJ1-1	TRBV7-2	.	TGTGCCAGCAGCTTAGGACAGGTGGGGAGCACTGAAGCTTTCTTT	CASSLGQVGSTEAFF
.	TRBJ2-1	TRBV5-1	TRBD2	TGCGCCAGCAGCTTGAGCGGGAGGGACTACAATGAGCAGTTCTTC	CASSLSGRDYNEQFF
few	TRBJ1-3	TRBV2	.	TGTGCCAGCAGTGGAGGGAATACTGGAAACACCATATATTTT	CASSGGNTGNTIYF
.	TRBJ2-7	TRBV5-4	TRBD1	TGTGCCAGCAGCCCGACCTCCAGGGGGTATGCCCTCGAGCAGTACTTC	CASSPTSRGYALEQYF
.	TRBJ1-2	TRBV9	TRBD1	TGTGCCAGCAGCCTTCGACAGGGGAACTATGGCTACACCTTC	CASSLRQGNYGYTF
.	TRBJ2-5	TRBV7-2	.	TGTGCCAGCAGCTTAGATCCAGGGTGGTCAGAGACCCAGTACTTC	CASSLDPGWSETQYF
.	TRBJ2-4	TRBV29-1	TRBD2	TGCAGCGTTGAAGACACCGGGACTAGTGGAAACATTCAGTACTTC	CSVEDTGTSGNIQYF
.	TRBJ1-2	TRBV7-8	.	TGTGCCAGCAGACTTACTCAGGGGTCCTCCTCCTATGATGGCTACACCTTC	CASRLTQGSSSYDGYTF
.	TRBJ2-7	TRBV1	.	TGCACCAGCAGCCACCTACTAGCGGGGGTCTCCTACGAGCAGTACTTC	CTSSHLLAGVSYEQYF
.	TRBJ2-6	TRBV2	.	TGTGCCAGCAGCCCGTTTGATCTTAGCTCTGGGGCCAACGTCCTGACTTTC	CASSPFDLSSGANVLTF
.	TRBJ2-3	TRBV5-6	.	TGTGCCAGCAGGGGAGAGAGCACAGATACGCAGTATTTT	CASRGESTDTQYF
once	TRBJ1-4	TRBV29-1	TRBD1	TGCAGCGTCCCGGGACAGGGGACCCCTAAACTGTTTTTT	CSVPGQGTPKLFF
.	TRBJ2-7	TRBV19	.	TGTGCCAGTAGTAGAGGCTTGCCCTACGAGCAGTACTTC	CASSRGLPYEQYF
.	TRBJ1-2	TRBV4-2	TRBD1	TGTGCCAGCAGCCAGGAAGGACAGGGGGCAGACGGCTACACCTTC	CASSQEGQGADGYTF
.	TRBJ1-2	TRBV30	TRBD1	TGTGCCTTCAACCGGGACAGGGGTTATGATGGCTACACCTTC	CAFNRDRGYDGYTF
.	TRBJ2-3	TRBV6-4	TRBD1	TGTGCCAGCAGCGCCCGACAGGGGCGAGCAGATACGCAGTATTTT	CASSARQGRADTQYF
.	TRBJ1-5	TRBV30	.	TGTGCCTGGAGTCAGGGGACCCATCAGCCCCAGCATTTT	CAWSQGTHQPQHF
many	TRBJ1-3	TRBV2	.	TGTGCCAGCAGCGCCGAGGGAAACACCATATATTTT	CASSAEGNTIYF
.	TRBJ2-1	TRBV10-3	TRBD2	TGTGCCATCAGTGAGTCCGGGACTAGCGGGAATGAGCAGTTCTTC	CAISESGTSGNEQFF